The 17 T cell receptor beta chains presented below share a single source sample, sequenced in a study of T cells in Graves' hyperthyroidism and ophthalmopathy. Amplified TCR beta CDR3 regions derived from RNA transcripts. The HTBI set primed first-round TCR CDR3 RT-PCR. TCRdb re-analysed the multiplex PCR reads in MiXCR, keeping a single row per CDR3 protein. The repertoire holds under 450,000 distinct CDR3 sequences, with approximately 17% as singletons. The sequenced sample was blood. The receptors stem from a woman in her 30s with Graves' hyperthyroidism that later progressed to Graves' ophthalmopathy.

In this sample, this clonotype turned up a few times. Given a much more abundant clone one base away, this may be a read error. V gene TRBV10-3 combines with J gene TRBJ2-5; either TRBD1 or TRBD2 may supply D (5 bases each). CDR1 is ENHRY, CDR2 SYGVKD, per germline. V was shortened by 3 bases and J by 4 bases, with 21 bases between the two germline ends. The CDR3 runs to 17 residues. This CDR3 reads CAISDQNTRQRVETQYF. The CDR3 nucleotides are TGTGCCATCAGTGACCAGAACACAAGACAGAGGGTAGAGACCCAGTACTTC.

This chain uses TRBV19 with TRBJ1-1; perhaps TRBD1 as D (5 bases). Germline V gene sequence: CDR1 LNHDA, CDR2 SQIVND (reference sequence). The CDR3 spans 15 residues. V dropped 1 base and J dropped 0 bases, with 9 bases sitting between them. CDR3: CASSIGGRVNTEAFF. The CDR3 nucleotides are TGTGCCAGTAGTATAGGGGGCAGGGTGAACACTGAAGCTTTCTTT.

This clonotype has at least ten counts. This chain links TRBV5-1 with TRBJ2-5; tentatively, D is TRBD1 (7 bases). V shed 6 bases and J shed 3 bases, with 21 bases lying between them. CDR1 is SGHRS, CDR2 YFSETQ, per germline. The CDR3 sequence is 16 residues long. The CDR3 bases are TGCGCCAGCACGATAGGGGGCAGGCCGGGAGAAGAGACCCAGTACTTC. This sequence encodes CASTIGGRPGEETQYF.

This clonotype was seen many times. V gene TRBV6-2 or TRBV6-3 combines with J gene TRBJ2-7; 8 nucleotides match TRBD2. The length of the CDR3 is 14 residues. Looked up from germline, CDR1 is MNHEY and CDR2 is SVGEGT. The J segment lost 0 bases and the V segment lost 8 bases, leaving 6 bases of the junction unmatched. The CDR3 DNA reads TGTGCCAGCGGAAAGACTAGCGACTCCTACGAGCAGTACTTC. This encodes CASGKTSDSYEQYF.

CDR3 sequence reads: CASSYSWGTDTQYF. The CDR3, as DNA: TGTGCCAGCAGTTACAGCTGGGGTACAGATACGCAGTATTTT. This rearrangement joins TRBV12-3 or TRBV12-4 to TRBJ2-3; the D is unclear. The ends were cut back, 4 bases at V and 3 bases at J, with 11 bases in the middle. CDR3 size: 14 residues.

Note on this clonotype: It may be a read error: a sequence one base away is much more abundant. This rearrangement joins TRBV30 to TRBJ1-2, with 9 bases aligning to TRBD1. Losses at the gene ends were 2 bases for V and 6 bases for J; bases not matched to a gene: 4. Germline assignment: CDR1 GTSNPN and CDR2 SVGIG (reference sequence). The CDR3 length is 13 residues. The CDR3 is CAWSRDRENGYTF. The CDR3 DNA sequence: TGTGCCTGGAGTCGGGACAGGGAGAATGGCTACACCTTC.

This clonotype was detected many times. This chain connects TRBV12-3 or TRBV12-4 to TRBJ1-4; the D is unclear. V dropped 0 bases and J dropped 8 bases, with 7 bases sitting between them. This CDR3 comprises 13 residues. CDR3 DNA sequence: TGTGCCAGCAGTTTAGCGATTCGGGAAAAACTGTTTTTT. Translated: CASSLAIREKLFF.

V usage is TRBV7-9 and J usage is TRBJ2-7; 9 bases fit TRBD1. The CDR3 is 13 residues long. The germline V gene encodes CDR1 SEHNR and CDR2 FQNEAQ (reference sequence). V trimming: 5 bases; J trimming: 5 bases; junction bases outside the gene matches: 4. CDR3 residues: CASSPRDRDEQYF. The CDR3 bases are TGTGCCAGCAGCCCCAGGGACAGGGACGAGCAGTACTTC.

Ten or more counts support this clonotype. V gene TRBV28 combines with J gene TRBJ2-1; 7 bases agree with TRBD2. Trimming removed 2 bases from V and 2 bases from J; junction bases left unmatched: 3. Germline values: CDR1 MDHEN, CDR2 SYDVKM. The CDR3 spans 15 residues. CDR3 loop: CASSLNSGTYNEQFF. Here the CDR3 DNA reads TGTGCCAGCAGTTTAAACAGCGGGACCTACAATGAGCAGTTCTTC. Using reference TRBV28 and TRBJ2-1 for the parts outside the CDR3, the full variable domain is DVKVTQSSRYLVKRTGEKVFLECVQDMDHENMFWYRQDPGLGLRLIYFSYDVKMKEKGDIPEGYSVSREKKERFSLILESASTNQTSMYLCASSLNSGTYNEQFFGPGTRLTVL.

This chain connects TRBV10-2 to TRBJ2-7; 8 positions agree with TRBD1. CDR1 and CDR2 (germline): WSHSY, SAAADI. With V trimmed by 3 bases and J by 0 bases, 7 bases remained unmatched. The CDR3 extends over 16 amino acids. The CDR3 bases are TGCGCCAGCAGTGACTGGGGCAGGGGGCTCTCCTACGAGCAGTACTTC. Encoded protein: CASSDWGRGLSYEQYF.

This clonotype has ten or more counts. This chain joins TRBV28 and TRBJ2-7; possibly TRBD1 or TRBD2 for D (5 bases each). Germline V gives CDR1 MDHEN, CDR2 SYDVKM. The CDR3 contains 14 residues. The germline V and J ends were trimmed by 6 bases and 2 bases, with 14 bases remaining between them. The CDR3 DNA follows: TGTGCCAGCAGCCGCCATGGGACCACCTACGAGCAGTACTTC. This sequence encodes CASSRHGTTYEQYF.

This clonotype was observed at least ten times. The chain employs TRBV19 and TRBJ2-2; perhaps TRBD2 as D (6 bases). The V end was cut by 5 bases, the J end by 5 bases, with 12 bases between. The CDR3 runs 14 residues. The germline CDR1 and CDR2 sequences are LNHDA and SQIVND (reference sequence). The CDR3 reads CASSFGRGTGELFF. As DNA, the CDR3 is TGTGCCAGTAGTTTCGGACGGGGGACCGGGGAGCTGTTTTTT. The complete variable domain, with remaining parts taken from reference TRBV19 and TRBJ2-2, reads DGGITQSPKYLFRKEGQNVTLSCEQNLNHDAMYWYRQDPGQGLRLIYYSQIVNDFQKGDIAEGYSVSREKKESFPLTVTSAQKNPTAFYLCASSFGRGTGELFFGEGSRLTVL.

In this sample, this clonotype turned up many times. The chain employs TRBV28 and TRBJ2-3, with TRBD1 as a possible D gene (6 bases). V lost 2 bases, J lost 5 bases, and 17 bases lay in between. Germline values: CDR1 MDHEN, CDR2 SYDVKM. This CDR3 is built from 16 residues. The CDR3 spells CASSLVEGWGRDTQYF. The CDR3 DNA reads TGTGCCAGCAGTTTAGTAGAGGGATGGGGGCGAGATACGCAGTATTTT.

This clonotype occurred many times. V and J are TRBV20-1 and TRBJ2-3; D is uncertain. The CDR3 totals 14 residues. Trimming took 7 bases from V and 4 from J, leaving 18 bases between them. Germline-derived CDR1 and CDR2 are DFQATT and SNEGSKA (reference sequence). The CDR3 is CSGEGSVAADTQYF. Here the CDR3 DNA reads TGCAGTGGGGAAGGGTCCGTGGCTGCAGATACGCAGTATTTT.

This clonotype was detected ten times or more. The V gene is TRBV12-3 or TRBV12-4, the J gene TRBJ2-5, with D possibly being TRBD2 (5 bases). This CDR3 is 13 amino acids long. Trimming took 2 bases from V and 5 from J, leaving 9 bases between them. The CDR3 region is CASSLLARETQYF. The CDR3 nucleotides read TGTGCCAGCAGTTTACTAGCACGGGAGACCCAGTACTTC.

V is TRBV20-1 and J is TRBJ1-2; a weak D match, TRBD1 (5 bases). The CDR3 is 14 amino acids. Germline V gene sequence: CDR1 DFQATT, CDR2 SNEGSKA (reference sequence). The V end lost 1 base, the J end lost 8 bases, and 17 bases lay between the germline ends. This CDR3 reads CSARADRPGDGYTF. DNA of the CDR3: TGCAGTGCTAGAGCCGACCGGCCCGGGGACGGCTACACCTTC.

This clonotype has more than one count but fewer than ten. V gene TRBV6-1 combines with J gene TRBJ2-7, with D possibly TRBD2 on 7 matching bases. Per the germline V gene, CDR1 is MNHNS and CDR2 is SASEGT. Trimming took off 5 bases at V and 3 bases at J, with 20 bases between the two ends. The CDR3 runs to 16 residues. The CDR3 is CASSSHRGGGGYEQYF. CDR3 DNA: TGTGCCAGCAGTTCCCACCGAGGCGGGGGCGGCTACGAGCAGTACTTC.